These T cell receptor beta chains were read from a single sample in a study of regulatory T cells in long-lasting Graves disease. Each CDR3 protein is one row after TCRdb ran MiXCR on the multiplex PCR reads. Of about 290,000 distinct CDR3 sequences listed, 20% to 25% were seen once; the top ten hold just over 55%. The specimen was peripheral blood mononuclear cells (PBMCs), collected when the disease was refractory, from a patient treated with antithyroid drugs. These TCRs come from a female donor with Graves disease. Each CDR3 is given with its conserved first and last residue. The order of the fields is D gene, J gene, V gene, clone size, CDR3 protein, CDR3 DNA. The D gene is left open where the match is weak. Rows give clone size only sometimes, using once, few, many, or a class for an expanded clone.

d_gene: NA; j_gene: TRBJ1-2; v_gene: TRBV18; abundance: many; CDR3aa: CASKGAYYGYTF; CDR3nt: TGTGCCAGCAAAGGGGCTTATTATGGCTACACCTTC
d_gene: NA; j_gene: TRBJ1-4; v_gene: TRBV6-1; abundance: many; CDR3aa: CASSWMTGPNEKLFF; CDR3nt: TGTGCCAGCAGCTGGATGACAGGCCCTAATGAAAAACTGTTTTTT
d_gene: NA; j_gene: TRBJ1-2; v_gene: TRBV28; abundance: many; CDR3aa: CASSLLFSDPHGYTF; CDR3nt: TGTGCCAGCAGTTTACTTTTCTCGGACCCCCATGGCTACACCTTC
d_gene: TRBD1; j_gene: TRBJ1-5; v_gene: TRBV6-1; abundance: NA; CDR3aa: CASSGDRDNQPQHF; CDR3nt: TGTGCCAGCAGTGGGGACAGGGACAATCAGCCCCAGCATTTT
d_gene: NA; j_gene: TRBJ1-5; v_gene: TRBV6-1; abundance: few; CDR3aa: CASSRQADQPQHF; CDR3nt: TGTGCCAGCAGTCGACAGGCGGATCAGCCCCAGCATTTT
d_gene: TRBD2; j_gene: TRBJ2-2; v_gene: TRBV25-1; abundance: few; CDR3aa: CASRVRSGSSDGELFF; CDR3nt: TGTGCCAGCAGGGTTCGGAGCGGGAGTTCAGACGGGGAGCTGTTTTTT
d_gene: NA; j_gene: TRBJ1-1; v_gene: TRBV29-1; abundance: few; CDR3aa: CSSTGGYTEAFF; CDR3nt: TGCAGCTCCACCGGGGGATACACTGAAGCTTTCTTT
d_gene: NA; j_gene: TRBJ2-5; v_gene: TRBV7-8; abundance: NA; CDR3aa: CASSLAPGGRETQYF; CDR3nt: TGTGCCAGCAGCTTAGCGCCAGGTGGGAGGGAGACCCAGTACTTC
d_gene: TRBD1; j_gene: TRBJ1-5; v_gene: TRBV20-1; abundance: few; CDR3aa: CSHSGTGGSQHF; CDR3nt: TGCAGTCATTCCGGGACAGGGGGTTCCCAGCATTTT
d_gene: NA; j_gene: TRBJ2-4; v_gene: TRBV4-3; abundance: NA; CDR3aa: CASSSPPLAKNIQYF; CDR3nt: TGCGCCAGCAGCTCCCCCCCTTTAGCCAAAAACATTCAGTACTTC
d_gene: TRBD2; j_gene: TRBJ2-4; v_gene: TRBV7-9; abundance: few; CDR3aa: CASSLPGGNIQYF; CDR3nt: TGTGCCAGCAGCTTACCGGGGGGTAACATTCAGTACTTC
d_gene: NA; j_gene: TRBJ2-7; v_gene: TRBV15; abundance: few; CDR3aa: CATSRANRVDYEQYF; CDR3nt: TGTGCCACCAGCAGAGCTAACAGAGTGGATTACGAGCAGTACTTC
d_gene: TRBD1; j_gene: TRBJ2-5; v_gene: TRBV7-9; abundance: NA; CDR3aa: CASSSPSPDRGLVETQYF; CDR3nt: TGTGCCAGCAGCTCCCCATCACCCGACAGGGGGCTTGTCGAGACCCAGTACTTC
d_gene: NA; j_gene: TRBJ2-4; v_gene: TRBV20-1; abundance: few; CDR3aa: CSASPLAARNIQYF; CDR3nt: TGCAGTGCTAGTCCCCTAGCAGCTAGAAACATTCAGTACTTC
d_gene: NA; j_gene: TRBJ1-1; v_gene: TRBV20-1; abundance: NA; CDR3aa: CSAREPPIDAPEAFF; CDR3nt: TGCAGTGCTAGAGAACCCCCCATCGACGCACCTGAAGCTTTCTTT
d_gene: NA; j_gene: TRBJ2-2; v_gene: TRBV7-2; abundance: NA; CDR3aa: CASSQDYRENTGELFF; CDR3nt: TGCGCCAGCAGCCAAGATTACAGAGAGAACACCGGGGAGCTGTTTTTT
d_gene: TRBD2; j_gene: TRBJ2-5; v_gene: TRBV5-1; abundance: NA; CDR3aa: CASSPTSGRAVQETQYF; CDR3nt: TGCGCCAGCAGCCCAACTAGCGGGAGGGCCGTACAAGAGACCCAGTACTTC
d_gene: NA; j_gene: TRBJ1-2; v_gene: TRBV25-1; abundance: few; CDR3aa: CASSVWNYGYTF; CDR3nt: TGTGCCAGCAGTGTTTGGAACTATGGCTACACCTTC
d_gene: NA; j_gene: TRBJ2-7; v_gene: TRBV11-2; abundance: many; CDR3aa: CASSLFSGRTYEQYF; CDR3nt: TGTGCCAGCAGCTTATTCTCAGGCCGTACCTACGAGCAGTACTTC
d_gene: TRBD2; j_gene: TRBJ2-5; v_gene: TRBV29-1; abundance: many; CDR3aa: CSVEGLAEETQYF; CDR3nt: TGCAGCGTTGAAGGACTAGCGGAAGAGACCCAGTACTTC
d_gene: NA; j_gene: TRBJ2-2; v_gene: TRBV19; abundance: NA; CDR3aa: CASSSSGGTGELFF; CDR3nt: TGTGCCAGTAGTTCCAGCGGTGGCACCGGGGAGCTGTTTTTT
d_gene: NA; j_gene: TRBJ2-7; v_gene: TRBV11-2; abundance: NA; CDR3aa: CASSLVEGGYEQYF; CDR3nt: TGTGCCAGCAGCTTAGTAGAGGGCGGCTACGAGCAGTACTTC
d_gene: NA; j_gene: TRBJ1-6; v_gene: TRBV6-1; abundance: NA; CDR3aa: CASRTLGGNSPLHF; CDR3nt: TGTGCCAGCAGAACCCTAGGGGGTAATTCACCCCTCCACTTT
d_gene: NA; j_gene: TRBJ2-4; v_gene: TRBV11-3; abundance: few; CDR3aa: CASSLEKHRRRENIQYF; CDR3nt: TGTGCCAGCAGCTTAGAGAAGCACCGAAGGAGAGAAAACATTCAGTACTTC
d_gene: NA; j_gene: TRBJ2-2; v_gene: TRBV5-5; abundance: few; CDR3aa: CASSNYLGWELFF; CDR3nt: TGTGCCAGCAGCAATTACCTGGGATGGGAGCTGTTTTTT
d_gene: NA; j_gene: TRBJ1-4; v_gene: TRBV5-1; abundance: many; CDR3aa: CASRNVGQLNEKLFF; CDR3nt: TGCGCCAGCAGGAATGTGGGTCAGCTTAATGAAAAACTGTTTTTT
d_gene: TRBD1; j_gene: TRBJ2-7; v_gene: TRBV28; abundance: many; CDR3aa: CASKIEGQGFYEQYF; CDR3nt: TGTGCCAGCAAGATCGAAGGACAGGGATTTTACGAGCAGTACTTC